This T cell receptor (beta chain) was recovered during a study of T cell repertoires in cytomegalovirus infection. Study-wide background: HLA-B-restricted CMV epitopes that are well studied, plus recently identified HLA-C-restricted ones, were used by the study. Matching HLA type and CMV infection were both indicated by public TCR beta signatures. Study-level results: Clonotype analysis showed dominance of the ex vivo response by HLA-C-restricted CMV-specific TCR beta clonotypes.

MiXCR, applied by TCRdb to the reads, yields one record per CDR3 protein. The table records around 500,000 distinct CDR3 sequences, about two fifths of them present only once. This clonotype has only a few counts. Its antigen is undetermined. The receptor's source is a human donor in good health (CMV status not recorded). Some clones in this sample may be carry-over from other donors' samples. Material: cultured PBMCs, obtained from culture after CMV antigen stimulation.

CDR3 bases: TGTGCCAGCAGTTTAGGGGACACGGCCGGGGAGCTGTTTTTT. It encodes CASSLGDTAGELFF. The rearrangement uses TRBV12-3 or TRBV12-4 and TRBJ2-2, with a possible D match to TRBD1 (6 bases). There are 14 residues in the CDR3. The V end was cut by 1 base, the J end by 6 bases, with 9 bases between.